The entry that follows covers one TCR beta chain sequence. Its antigen is currently unknown. Germline and junction disagree at one end, which may indicate a read error. For the second PCR, which ran for about 7 to 11 cycles, a sample-barcoded 5' primer and a J-beta primer mix were used. TCRdb re-analysed the 5' RACE reads in MiXCR, keeping a single row per CDR3 protein. There are 1,500,000 or so distinct CDR3 sequences in the sample; approximately 63% occur only once, and approximately 7% lies in the top ten. The record originates from a study of blood T cells in healthy people across ages. Looked up from germline, CDR1 is SGHTA and CDR2 is FQGNSA. The CDR3 is made up of 15 amino acids. Study-wide findings and caveats: The long-lived group displayed more naive CD4+ cells, plus higher diversity, than the aged donors did. There was a strong correlation between TCR beta diversity and naive T cell percentage. Roughly linear declines in TCR beta diversity per million T cells occurred with age.

Per-sample yields of isolated PBMCs were at least 7 million. Specimen: blood. The chain joins TRBV7-2 to TRBJ2-7, with D unresolved. The sequence came from a man younger than 30 in good health. CDR3 protein: CANSLGVHSSYEQYF. DNA of the CDR3: TGTGCCAACAGCTTAGGTGTACACAGCTCCTACGAGCAGTACTTC.